What follows is one T cell receptor (beta chain) and its context. No antigen is known for it. This table comes from immunoSEQ multiplex PCR, and its TCRdb copy is limited to in-frame clones, with some not included. The sample contains roughly 77,000 clones, 92% of which appear only once. This sample stems from a study of T cell responses to AZD1222 COVID-19 vaccine. With V trimmed by 4 bases and J by 4 bases, 8 bases remained unmatched. The length of the CDR3 is 16 residues. Germline CDR1 is WSHSY and CDR2 is SAAADI. Study-level points and caveats: The study identified only six AZD1222 recipients as seropositive at baseline. Every sample of the repertoires postdated the peak T cell response. Clonal diversity was possibly underestimated, and the donors were mostly white British, with more females.

The chain is built from TRBV10-2 and TRBJ1-3; 9 bases align to TRBD1. This sequence was found in an adult in good health. The material sequenced was peripheral blood, taken on day 0 of MenACWY control vaccination. The CDR3 protein is CASSGMDRGSGNTIYF. The CDR3, as DNA: TGCGCCAGCAGTGGAATGGACAGGGGATCAGGAAACACCATATATTTT.